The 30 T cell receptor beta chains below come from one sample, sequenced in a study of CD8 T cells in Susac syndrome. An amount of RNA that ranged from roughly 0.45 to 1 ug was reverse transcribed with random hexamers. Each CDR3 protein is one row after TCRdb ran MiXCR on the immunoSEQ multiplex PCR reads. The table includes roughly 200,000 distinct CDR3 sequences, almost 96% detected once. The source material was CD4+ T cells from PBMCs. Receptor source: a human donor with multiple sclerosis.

Here the CDR3 DNA reads TGCAGCGCTCAACAGGGTACAGATACGCAGTATTTT. It yields the protein CSAQQGTDTQYF. The V and J genes are TRBV29-1 and TRBJ2-3, with TRBD1 as a possible D gene (6 bases). V was cut by 7 bases and J by 3 bases, with 11 bases left in between. Germline V CDR1 and CDR2: SQVTM, ANQGSEA. The CDR3 totals 12 residues.

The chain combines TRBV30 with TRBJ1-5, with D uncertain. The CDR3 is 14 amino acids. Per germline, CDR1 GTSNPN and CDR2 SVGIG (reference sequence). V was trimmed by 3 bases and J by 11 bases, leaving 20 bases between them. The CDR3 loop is CAWSPGLLIGSQHF. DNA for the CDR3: TGTGCCTGGAGCCCGGGTCTCCTGATCGGATCCCAGCATTTT.

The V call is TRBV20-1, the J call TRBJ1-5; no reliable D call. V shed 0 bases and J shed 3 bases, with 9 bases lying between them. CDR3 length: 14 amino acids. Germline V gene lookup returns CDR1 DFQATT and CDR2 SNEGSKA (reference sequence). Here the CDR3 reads CSARDGGDNQPQHF. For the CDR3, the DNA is TGCAGTGCTAGAGACGGCGGGGACAATCAGCCCCAGCATTTT.

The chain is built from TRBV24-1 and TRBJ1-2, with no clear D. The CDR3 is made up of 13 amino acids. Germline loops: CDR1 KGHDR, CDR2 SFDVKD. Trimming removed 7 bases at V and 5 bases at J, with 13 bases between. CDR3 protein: CATRDIHGYGYTF. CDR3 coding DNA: TGTGCCACCAGAGACATCCATGGATATGGCTACACCTTC.

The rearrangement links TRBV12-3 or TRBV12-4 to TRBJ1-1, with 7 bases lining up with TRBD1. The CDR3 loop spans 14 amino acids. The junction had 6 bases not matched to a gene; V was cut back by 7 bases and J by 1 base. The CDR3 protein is CASTLRGGNTEAFF. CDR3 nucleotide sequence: TGTGCCAGCACCCTCAGGGGGGGGAACACTGAAGCTTTCTTT.

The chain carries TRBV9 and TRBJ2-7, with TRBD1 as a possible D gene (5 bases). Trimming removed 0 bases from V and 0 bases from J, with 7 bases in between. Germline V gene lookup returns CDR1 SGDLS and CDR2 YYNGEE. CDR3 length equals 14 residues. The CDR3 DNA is TGTGCCAGCAGCGTAGCCGACAGCTCCTACGAGCAGTACTTC. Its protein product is CASSVADSSYEQYF.

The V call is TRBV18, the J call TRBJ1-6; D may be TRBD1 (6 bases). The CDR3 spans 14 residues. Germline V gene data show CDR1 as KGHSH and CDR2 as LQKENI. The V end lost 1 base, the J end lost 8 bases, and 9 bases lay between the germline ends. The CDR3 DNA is TGTGCCAGCTCACCACGACAGGATGATTCACCCCTCCACTTT. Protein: CASSPRQDDSPLHF.

CDR3 loop: CAWSVFGTGELFF. The DNA of the CDR3 is TGTGCCTGGAGTGTTTTCGGCACCGGGGAGCTGTTTTTT. V gene TRBV30 combines with J gene TRBJ2-2; D call uncertain. Trimming pared 0 bases from V and 4 bases from J, leaving 6 bases between. Germline CDR1 GTSNPN, CDR2 SVGIG (reference sequence). The CDR3 is made up of 13 amino acids.

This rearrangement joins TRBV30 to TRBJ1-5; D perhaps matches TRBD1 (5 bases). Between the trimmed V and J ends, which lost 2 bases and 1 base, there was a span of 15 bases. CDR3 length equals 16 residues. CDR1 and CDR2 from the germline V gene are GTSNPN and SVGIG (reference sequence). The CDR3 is CAWSPPGQASNQPQHF. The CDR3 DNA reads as TGTGCCTGGAGTCCCCCAGGGCAGGCGAGCAATCAGCCCCAGCATTTT.

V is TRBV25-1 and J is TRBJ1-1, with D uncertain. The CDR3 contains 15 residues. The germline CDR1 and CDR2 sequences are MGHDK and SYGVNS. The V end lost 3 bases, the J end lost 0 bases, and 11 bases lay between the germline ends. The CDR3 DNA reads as TGTGCCAGCAGTGATTTGGGCACGCTGAACACTGAAGCTTTCTTT. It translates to CASSDLGTLNTEAFF.

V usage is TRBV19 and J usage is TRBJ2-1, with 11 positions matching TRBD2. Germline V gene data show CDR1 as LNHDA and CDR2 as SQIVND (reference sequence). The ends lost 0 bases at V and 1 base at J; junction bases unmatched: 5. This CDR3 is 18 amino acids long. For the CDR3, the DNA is TGTGCCAGTAGTATAGATCAAGTAGCGGGGGGGTCCTACAATGAGCAGTTCTTC. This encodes CASSIDQVAGGSYNEQFF. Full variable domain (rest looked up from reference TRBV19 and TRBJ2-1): DGGITQSPKYLFRKEGQNVTLSCEQNLNHDAMYWYRQDPGQGLRLIYYSQIVNDFQKGDIAEGYSVSREKKESFPLTVTSAQKNPTAFYLCASSIDQVAGGSYNEQFFGPGTRLTVL.

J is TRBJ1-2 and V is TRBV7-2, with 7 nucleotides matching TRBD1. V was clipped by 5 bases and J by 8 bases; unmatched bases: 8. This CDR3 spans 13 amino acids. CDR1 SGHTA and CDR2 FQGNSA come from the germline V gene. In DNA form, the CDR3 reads TGTGCCAGCAGCCCACGACAGGGAGGCGGCTACACCTTC. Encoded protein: CASSPRQGGGYTF.

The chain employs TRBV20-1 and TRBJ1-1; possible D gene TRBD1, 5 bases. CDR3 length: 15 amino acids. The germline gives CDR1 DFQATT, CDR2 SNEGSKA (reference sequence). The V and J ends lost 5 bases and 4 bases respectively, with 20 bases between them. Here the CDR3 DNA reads TGCAGTGCTTTCACGGGATCCGGGGGGGGCACTGAAGCTTTCTTT. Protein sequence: CSAFTGSGGGTEAFF.

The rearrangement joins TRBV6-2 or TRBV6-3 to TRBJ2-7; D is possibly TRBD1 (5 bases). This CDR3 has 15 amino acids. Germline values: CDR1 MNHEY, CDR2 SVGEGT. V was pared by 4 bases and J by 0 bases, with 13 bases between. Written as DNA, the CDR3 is TGTGCCAGCAGTTCTTACAGGACGAGCTCCTACGAGCAGTACTTC. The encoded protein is CASSSYRTSSYEQYF.

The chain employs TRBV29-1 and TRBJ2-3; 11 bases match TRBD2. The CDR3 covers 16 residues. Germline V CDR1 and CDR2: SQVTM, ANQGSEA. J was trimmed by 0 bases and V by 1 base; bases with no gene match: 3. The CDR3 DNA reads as TGCAGCGTTGAAGGGGGGACTAGCGGTAGCACAGATACGCAGTATTTT. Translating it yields CSVEGGTSGSTDTQYF.

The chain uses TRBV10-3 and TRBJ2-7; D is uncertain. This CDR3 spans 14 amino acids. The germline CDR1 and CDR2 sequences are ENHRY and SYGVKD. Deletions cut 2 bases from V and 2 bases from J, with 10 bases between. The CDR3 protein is CAISEEVNAYEQYF. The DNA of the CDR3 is TGTGCCATCAGTGAGGAGGTTAACGCCTACGAGCAGTACTTC.

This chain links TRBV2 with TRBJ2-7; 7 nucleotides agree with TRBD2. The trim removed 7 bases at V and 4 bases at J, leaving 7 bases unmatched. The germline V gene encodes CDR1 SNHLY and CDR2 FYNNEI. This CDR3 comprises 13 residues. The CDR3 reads CASKRGLGYEQYF. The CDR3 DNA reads TGTGCCAGCAAGCGGGGTTTGGGTTACGAGCAGTACTTC.

The chain's CDR3 is CASNRGGAYEQYF. The CDR3 nucleotides read TGTGCCAGCAACCGCGGGGGAGCTTACGAGCAGTACTTC. The chain carries TRBV12-3 or TRBV12-4 and TRBJ2-7; 7 bases match TRBD2. CDR3 length equals 13 residues. V gave up 7 bases and J gave up 4 bases; unmatched junction bases: 7.

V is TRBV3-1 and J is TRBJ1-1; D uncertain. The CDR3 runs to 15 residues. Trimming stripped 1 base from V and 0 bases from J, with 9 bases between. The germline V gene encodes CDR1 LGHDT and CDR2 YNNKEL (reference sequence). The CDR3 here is CASSQALTVNTEAFF. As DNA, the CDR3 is TGTGCCAGCAGCCAAGCATTGACTGTGAACACTGAAGCTTTCTTT.

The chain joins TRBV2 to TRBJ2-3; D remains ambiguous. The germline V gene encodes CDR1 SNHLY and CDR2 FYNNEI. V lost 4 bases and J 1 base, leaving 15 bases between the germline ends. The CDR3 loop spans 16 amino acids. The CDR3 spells CASSGLDVRGTDTQYF. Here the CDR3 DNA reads TGTGCCAGCAGTGGACTTGACGTCCGGGGCACAGATACGCAGTATTTT.

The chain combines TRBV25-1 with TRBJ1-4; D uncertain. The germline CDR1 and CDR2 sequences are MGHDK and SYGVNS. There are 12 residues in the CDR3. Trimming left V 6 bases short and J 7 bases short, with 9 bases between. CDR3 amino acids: CASSPSGEKLFF. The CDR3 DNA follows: TGTGCCAGCAGCCCCTCGGGTGAAAAACTGTTTTTT.

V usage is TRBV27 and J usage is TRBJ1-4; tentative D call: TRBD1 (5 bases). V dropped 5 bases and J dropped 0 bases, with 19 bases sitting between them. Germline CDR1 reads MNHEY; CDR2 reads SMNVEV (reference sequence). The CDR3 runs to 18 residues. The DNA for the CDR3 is TGTGCCAGCAGTCCCATTTTTGACAGTGCTGCAACTAATGAAAAACTGTTTTTT. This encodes CASSPIFDSAATNEKLFF.

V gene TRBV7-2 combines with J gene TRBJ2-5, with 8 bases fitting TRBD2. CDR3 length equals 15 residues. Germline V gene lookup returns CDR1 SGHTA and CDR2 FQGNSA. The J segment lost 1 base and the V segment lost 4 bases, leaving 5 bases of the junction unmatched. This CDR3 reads CASSSGTSLQETQYF. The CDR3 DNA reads TGTGCCAGCAGCTCCGGGACTAGTCTCCAAGAGACCCAGTACTTC.

The CDR3 DNA is TGTGCCAGCAGCTTAGAGAGCGGGGCCCACTCCTACAATGAGCAGTTCTTC. Translated: CASSLESGAHSYNEQFF. This chain links TRBV7-9 with TRBJ2-1; TRBD2 agrees at 7 bases. Trimming cost V 1 base and J 0 bases; bases outside gene matches: 6. CDR1 and CDR2 (germline): SEHNR, FQNEAQ (reference sequence). The CDR3 has 17 amino acids.

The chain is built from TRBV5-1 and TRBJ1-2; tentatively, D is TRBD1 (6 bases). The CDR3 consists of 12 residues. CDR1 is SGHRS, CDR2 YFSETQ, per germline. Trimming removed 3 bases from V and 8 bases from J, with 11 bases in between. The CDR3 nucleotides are TGCGCCAGCAGCTCAGGGGCTGAAGGCTACACCTTC. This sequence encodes CASSSGAEGYTF.

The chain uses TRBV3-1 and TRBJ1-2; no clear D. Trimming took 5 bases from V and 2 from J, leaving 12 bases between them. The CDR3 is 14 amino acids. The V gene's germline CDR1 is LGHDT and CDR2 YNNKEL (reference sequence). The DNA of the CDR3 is TGTGCCAGCAGCTCTATGGCGGGGAACTATGGCTACACCTTC. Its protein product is CASSSMAGNYGYTF.

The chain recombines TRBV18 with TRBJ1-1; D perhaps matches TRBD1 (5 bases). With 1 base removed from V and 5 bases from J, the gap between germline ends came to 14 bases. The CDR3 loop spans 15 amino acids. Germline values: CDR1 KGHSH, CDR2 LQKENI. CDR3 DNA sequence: TGTGCCAGCTCACCACTAAGCGGGGGTCGGACTGAAGCTTTCTTT. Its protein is CASSPLSGGRTEAFF.

The CDR3, as DNA: TGCAGTGCCCCGATCACAGATACGCAGTATTTT. Translated, it gives CSAPITDTQYF. J is TRBJ2-3 and V is TRBV20-1; no firm D call. Germline CDR1 DFQATT, CDR2 SNEGSKA (reference sequence). This CDR3 region has 11 residues. V was clipped by 6 bases and J by 2 bases, with 6 bases between them.

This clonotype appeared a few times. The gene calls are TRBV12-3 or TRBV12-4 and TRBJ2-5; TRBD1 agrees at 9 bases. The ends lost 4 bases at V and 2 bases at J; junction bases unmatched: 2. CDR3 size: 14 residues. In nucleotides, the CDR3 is TGTGCCAGCAGTTCGGGACAGGGACAAGAGACCCAGTACTTC. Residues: CASSSGQGQETQYF.

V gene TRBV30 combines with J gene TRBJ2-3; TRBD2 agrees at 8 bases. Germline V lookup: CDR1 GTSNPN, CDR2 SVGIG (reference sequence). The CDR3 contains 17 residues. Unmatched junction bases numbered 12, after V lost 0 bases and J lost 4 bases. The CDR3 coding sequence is TGTGCCTGGAGTGTACAAGGTGTAGCGGGGTGGGCAGATACGCAGTATTTT. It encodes CAWSVQGVAGWADTQYF. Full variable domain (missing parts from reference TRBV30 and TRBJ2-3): SQTIHQWPATLVQPVGSPLSLECTVEGTSNPNLYWYRQAAGRGLQLLFYSVGIGQISSEVPQNLSASRPQDRQFILSSKKLLLSDSGFYLCAWSVQGVAGWADTQYFGPGTRLTVL.